The 21 T cell receptor beta chains given below trace back to one sample, sequenced in a study of T cells in Graves' hyperthyroidism and ophthalmopathy. There were TCR beta CDR3 regions amplified from RNA transcripts. The HTBI primer set drove a first-round RT-PCR of the TCR CDR3. Each CDR3 protein gets one entry after TCRdb re-called the multiplex PCR reads with MiXCR. This table has over 300,000 distinct CDR3 sequences, about 14% appearing once. The specimen sequenced was blood. The receptors derive from a woman aged 55-70 years with Graves' hyperthyroidism.

With respect to this clonotype: This may come from a read error, since a much larger clone is one base off. The chain uses TRBV20-1 and TRBJ2-7; no reliable D call. CDR1 is DFQATT, CDR2 SNEGSKA, per germline (reference sequence). V lost 5 bases to trimming and J lost 2 bases, with 10 bases between them. This CDR3 has 12 amino acids. The CDR3 sequence: CSAALHPYEQYF. The CDR3 bases are TGCAGTGCTGCCCTTCATCCCTACGAGCAGTACTTC.

This clonotype has more than one count but fewer than ten. The chain is built from TRBV19 and TRBJ2-5, with D unresolved. The V gene lost 4 bases and the J gene lost 5 bases, with 8 bases spanning the gap. This CDR3 has 12 amino acids. CDR1 LNHDA and CDR2 SQIVND come from the germline V gene (reference sequence). The CDR3 loop is CASSNYAETQYF. The CDR3 nucleotides are TGTGCCAGTAGTAACTACGCGGAGACCCAGTACTTC.

This clonotype was recorded at least ten times. The genes are TRBV7-2 and TRBJ1-5; 10 bases fit TRBD1. The CDR3 sequence is 17 residues long. V lost 2 bases and J lost 8; bases outside the gene matches: 12. Germline V gene data show CDR1 as SGHTA and CDR2 as FQGNSA. CDR3 amino acids: CASSLIPGQGVLKPQHF. The CDR3 bases are TGTGCCAGCAGCTTAATACCCGGACAGGGGGTTTTGAAGCCCCAGCATTTT.

The chain recombines TRBV28 with TRBJ2-7, with 15 bases that match TRBD2. The junction had 9 bases not matched to a gene; V was cut back by 4 bases and J by 2 bases. CDR1 MDHEN and CDR2 SYDVKM come from the germline V gene. There are 18 residues in the CDR3. CDR3: CASSSGTSGRPRAYEQYF. For the CDR3, the DNA is TGTGCCAGCAGTTCAGGGACTAGCGGGAGGCCCAGGGCCTACGAGCAGTACTTC.

The sample holds many counts of this clonotype. This chain links TRBV12-3 or TRBV12-4 with TRBJ2-1, with 8 bases matching TRBD1. J gave up 9 bases and V 6 bases, and 7 bases lay outside the gene matches. CDR3 length equals 13 residues. The CDR3 DNA is TGTGCCAGCAGGGGACAGGATTATAGTGAGCAGTTCTTC. Translating it yields CASRGQDYSEQFF.

This clonotype was counted many times. The V call is TRBV18, the J call TRBJ2-3; 14 bases match TRBD2. Germline CDR1 and CDR2: KGHSH and LQKENI. The V gene end was trimmed by 6 bases and the J gene end by 1 base; junction bases not matched to a gene: 6. The CDR3 covers 17 residues. The CDR3 region has the DNA TGTGCCAGCTCGCCCCCGGGACTAGCGGGAGGCACAGATACGCAGTATTTT. This sequence encodes CASSPPGLAGGTDTQYF.

This clonotype appeared many times. This chain joins TRBV12-3 or TRBV12-4 and TRBJ2-3; 7 bases fit TRBD2. This CDR3 region has 16 residues. Trimming removed 2 bases from V and 7 bases from J; junction bases left unmatched: 12. The CDR3 spells CASSLIASGRGNTQYF. For the CDR3, the DNA is TGTGCCAGCAGTTTAATCGCTAGCGGACGGGGGAATACGCAGTATTTT.

This chain links TRBV6-2 or TRBV6-3 with TRBJ1-2; maybe TRBD1 (6 bases). This CDR3 is 12 amino acids long. Germline CDR1 MNHEY, CDR2 SVGEGT. The V gene lost 2 bases and the J gene lost 6 bases, with 7 bases spanning the gap. This CDR3 is CASSYEGDGYTF. CDR3 bases: TGTGCCAGCAGTTACGAGGGGGATGGCTACACCTTC.

With regard to this clonotype: It may be a read error: a sequence one base away is much more abundant. The J gene is TRBJ2-7, the V gene TRBV29-1; 12 bases align to TRBD2. The CDR3 covers 14 residues. With V trimmed by 8 bases and J by 7 bases, 12 bases remained unmatched. The germline V gene encodes CDR1 SQVTM and CDR2 ANQGSEA. The CDR3: CSSSLAGGPNEQYF. The CDR3 DNA reads as TGCAGCTCCAGTCTAGCGGGAGGGCCGAATGAGCAGTACTTC.

This clonotype has at least ten counts. The chain uses TRBV2 and TRBJ2-1; TRBD2 matches 10 bases. The CDR3 covers 14 residues. Trimming at V came to 4 bases and at J to 5 bases, leaving 2 bases not matched to a gene. CDR1 is SNHLY, CDR2 FYNNEI, per germline. CDR3 in amino acids: CASSGLAGDNEQFF. CDR3 DNA sequence: TGTGCCAGCAGTGGGCTAGCGGGAGACAATGAGCAGTTCTTC.

This clonotype was seen many times. This chain connects TRBV18 to TRBJ1-2; 7 bases are shared with TRBD1. The CDR3 covers 14 residues. With V trimmed by 3 bases and J by 4 bases, 5 bases remained unmatched. Germline V gene sequence: CDR1 KGHSH, CDR2 LQKENI. CDR3 sequence reads: CASSPPWTGYGYTF. In DNA form, the CDR3 reads TGTGCCAGCTCACCCCCGTGGACAGGCTATGGCTACACCTTC.

This clonotype has at least ten counts. The chain couples TRBV28 to TRBJ2-3; no definite D call. Germline loops: CDR1 MDHEN, CDR2 SYDVKM. This CDR3 contains 15 residues. Deletions cut 9 bases from V and 0 bases from J, with 16 bases between. The CDR3 bases are TGTGCCAGTAGTCCGATGGGAAGGAGCACAGATACGCAGTATTTT. This encodes CASSPMGRSTDTQYF.

In DNA form, the CDR3 reads TGTGCCAGCAGCAGATCCTTCCAGGGATCCCACGAGCAGTACTTC. The encoded protein is CASSRSFQGSHEQYF. J is TRBJ2-7 and V is TRBV6-1; TRBD1 might be the D (5 bases). CDR1 MNHNS and CDR2 SASEGT come from the germline V gene. This CDR3 comprises 15 residues. Deletions cut 6 bases from V and 5 bases from J, with 20 bases between.

This rearrangement joins TRBV19 to TRBJ1-5, with D hard to call. This CDR3 has 16 amino acids. Trimming removed 3 bases at V and 3 bases at J, with 15 bases between. Germline V lookup: CDR1 LNHDA, CDR2 SQIVND (reference sequence). CDR3 in amino acids: CASSIPVEGNNQPQHF. The DNA for the CDR3 is TGTGCCAGTAGTATCCCCGTGGAGGGCAACAATCAGCCCCAGCATTTT.

V gene TRBV5-1 combines with J gene TRBJ2-1; D remains ambiguous. In germline, CDR1 is SGHRS, CDR2 YFSETQ. This CDR3 has 15 amino acids. The germline V and J ends were trimmed by 0 bases and 0 bases, with 7 bases remaining between them. This chain's CDR3 is CASSLDDASYNEQFF. The CDR3 region has the DNA TGCGCCAGCAGCTTGGACGACGCCTCCTACAATGAGCAGTTCTTC.

This clonotype was seen many times. The chain employs TRBV6-2 or TRBV6-3 and TRBJ2-7, with 7 bases matching TRBD2. The CDR3 has 14 residues. The J segment lost 0 bases and the V segment lost 7 bases, leaving 6 bases of the junction unmatched. The germline gives CDR1 MNHEY, CDR2 SVGEGT. This CDR3 is CASKAGGSSYEQYF. DNA of the CDR3: TGTGCCAGCAAAGCCGGGGGGAGCTCCTACGAGCAGTACTTC.

This clonotype was detected many times. The chain recombines TRBV7-2 with TRBJ2-7; D remains unclear. CDR3 length: 14 residues. The germline V gene encodes CDR1 SGHTA and CDR2 FQGNSA. V was trimmed by 6 bases and J by 1 base, leaving 13 bases between them. The CDR3 nucleotides are TGTGCCAGCAGTCAATTATTGAGATCCTACGAGCAGTACTTC. It yields the protein CASSQLLRSYEQYF.

This clonotype was detected many times. The chain links TRBV3-1 to TRBJ1-5; D may be TRBD1 (6 bases). V shed 1 base and J shed 9 bases, with 16 bases lying between them. The CDR3 sequence is 15 residues long. Germline loops: CDR1 LGHDT, CDR2 YNNKEL (reference sequence). The CDR3 region is CASSQGLQGLLPQHF. The CDR3 nucleotides are TGTGCCAGCAGCCAAGGTCTACAGGGCCTTCTGCCCCAGCATTTT.

Ten or more counts support this clonotype. This rearrangement joins TRBV11-2 to TRBJ2-3; D might be TRBD1 or TRBD2, each matching 6 bases. The CDR3 has 16 residues. Trimming shortened V by 5 bases and J by 4 bases, and 19 bases separated the two germline ends. The germline CDR1 and CDR2 sequences are SGHAT and FQNNGV. The CDR3, as DNA: TGTGCCAGCAGCCCACCGGGGGCGCAGGGAGCAGATACGCAGTATTTT. Translation gives CASSPPGAQGADTQYF.

At least ten counts were recorded for this clonotype. This chain links TRBV11-2 with TRBJ2-5, with D perhaps matching TRBD2 (6 bases). The CDR3 contains 15 residues. The germline gives CDR1 SGHAT, CDR2 FQNNGV. V was clipped by 5 bases and J by 1 base, with 14 bases between them. The CDR3 region is CASSPPLATQETQYF. The CDR3 DNA is TGTGCCAGCAGCCCCCCCCTAGCGACCCAAGAGACCCAGTACTTC.

The rearrangement uses TRBV7-9 and TRBJ2-6; D might be TRBD1 (6 bases). Deletions cut 7 bases from V and 2 bases from J, with 21 bases between. CDR3 size: 18 residues. Per the germline V gene, CDR1 is SEHNR and CDR2 is FQNEAQ (reference sequence). In DNA form, the CDR3 reads TGTGCCAGCACCGCCGGGGACACGAGTTTCCCTGGGGCCAACGTCCTGACTTTC. Protein product: CASTAGDTSFPGANVLTF.